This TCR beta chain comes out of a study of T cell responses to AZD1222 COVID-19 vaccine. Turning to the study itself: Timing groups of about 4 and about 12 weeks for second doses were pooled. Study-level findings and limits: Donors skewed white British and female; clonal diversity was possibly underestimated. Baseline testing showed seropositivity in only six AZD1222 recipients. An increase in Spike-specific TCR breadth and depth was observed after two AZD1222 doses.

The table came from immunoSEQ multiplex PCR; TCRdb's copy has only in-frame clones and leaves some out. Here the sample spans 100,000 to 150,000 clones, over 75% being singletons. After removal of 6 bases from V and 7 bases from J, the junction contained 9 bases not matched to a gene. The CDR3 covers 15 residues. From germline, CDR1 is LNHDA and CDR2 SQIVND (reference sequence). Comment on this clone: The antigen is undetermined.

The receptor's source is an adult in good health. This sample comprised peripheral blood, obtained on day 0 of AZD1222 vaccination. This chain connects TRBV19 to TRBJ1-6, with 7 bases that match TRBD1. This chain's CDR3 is CASRGTAVENSPLHF. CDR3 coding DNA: TGTGCCAGTAGAGGGACAGCGGTTGAAAATTCACCCCTCCACTTT.